Included here is one T cell receptor (beta chain) sequence, with context. The entry originates in a study of blood T cell repertoires in COVID-19. Study at large: Researchers got acute and convalescent COVID-19 samples from the United States, Italy and Spain. PBMCs, B-cell-depleted T cells, or T cells were the source of the cDNA or gDNA that made up the material.

In the original workflow: Estimates of nucleated cell counts were drawn from the amplification of reference gene primers. Method: immunoSEQ multiplex PCR; TCRdb's copy keeps in-frame clones and lacks some. That table is the source of V, J and clone size, and D and trimming were worked out from the DNA. The profile covers approximately 440,000 clones, with 88% appearing a single time and roughly an eighth taken by the ten largest. Patients at the Seattle site were enrolled during active infection and followed longitudinally. Sequencing used peripheral blood. This TCR was recovered from a woman in her 50s with COVID-19, enrolled during active disease.

The CDR3 is CASSPKPDSHTDTQYF. The CDR3 DNA reads as TGTGCCAGCTCACCAAAGCCCGATTCGCACACAGATACGCAGTATTTT. The rearrangement links TRBV18 to TRBJ2-3; D remains unclear. V lost 2 bases and J lost 2, with 14 bases in between. This CDR3 has 16 amino acids. Per the germline V gene, CDR1 is KGHSH and CDR2 is LQKENI.